The 16 T cell receptor beta chains given below trace back to one sample, sequenced in a study of metastatic and nonmetastatic thyroid tumors. No treatment had been given to any patient before thyroid surgery. TCRdb used MiXCR to call clones anew from the PCR reads. The table shows fewer than 7,500 clones, with 25% to 30% occurring only once. What was sequenced was tumor tissue. Receptors originate from a female donor with papillary thyroid cancer or a benign thyroid nodule (not recorded which). Some clones in this sample may be carry-over from other donors' samples.

This chain links TRBV6-1 with TRBJ2-5; D gene ambiguous. The CDR3 sequence is 14 residues long. Germline V CDR1 and CDR2: MNHNS, SASEGT. The ends were cut back, 7 bases at V and 2 bases at J, with 14 bases in the middle. The CDR3 is CASIPQRVQETQYF. In DNA, the CDR3 is TGTGCCAGCATCCCCCAAAGGGTGCAAGAGACCCAGTACTTC.

V gene TRBV14 combines with J gene TRBJ2-1, with a possible D match to TRBD1 (5 bases). V was trimmed by 4 bases and J by 8 bases, leaving 9 bases between them. The CDR3 runs to 12 residues. CDR1 is SGHDN, CDR2 FVKESK, per germline. The CDR3 coding sequence is TGTGCCAGCAGCCCTCAGGGCTATGAGCAGTTCTTC. This translates into CASSPQGYEQFF.

This clone turned up a few times. The chain is built from TRBV6-1 and TRBJ2-7, with D possibly being TRBD1 or TRBD2 (5 bases each). V gave up 1 base and J gave up 5 bases, with 15 bases separating them. In germline, CDR1 is MNHNS, CDR2 SASEGT. The length of the CDR3 is 15 residues. The CDR3 is CASSEGLQGVNEQYF. The DNA of the CDR3 is TGTGCCAGCAGTGAAGGTCTTCAGGGAGTCAACGAGCAGTACTTC.

This rearrangement joins TRBV7-8 to TRBJ2-7; the match to TRBD2 covers 8 bases. With 3 bases clipped from V and 4 bases from J, the junction kept 8 bases outside the gene matches. The length of the CDR3 is 15 residues. Germline-derived CDR1 and CDR2 are SGHVS and FQNEAQ. The CDR3 spells CASSFRLANLYEQYF. As DNA, the CDR3 is TGTGCCAGCAGCTTCCGACTAGCGAACCTTTACGAGCAGTACTTC. Variable domain in full (rest from reference TRBV7-8 and TRBJ2-7): GAGVSQSPRYKVAKRGQDVALRCDPISGHVSLFWYQQALGQGPEFLTYFQNEAQLDKSGLPSDRFFAERPEGSVSTLKIQRTQQEDSAVYLCASSFRLANLYEQYFGPGTRLTVT.

The chain carries TRBV6-1 and TRBJ2-7; maybe TRBD2 (6 bases). The V end was cut by 6 bases, the J end by 6 bases, with 21 bases between. The CDR3 is 15 amino acids. CDR1 and CDR2 from the germline V gene are MNHNS and SASEGT. This CDR3 is CASRRNPGEGGEQYF. The CDR3 region has the DNA TGTGCCAGCAGGCGCAATCCGGGAGAGGGAGGCGAGCAGTACTTC.

This clone counts as medium-sized. The chain couples TRBV7-9 to TRBJ2-7; TRBD2 is a possible D gene (5 bases). Germline values: CDR1 SEHNR, CDR2 FQNEAQ (reference sequence). The CDR3 is 14 amino acids. The V gene lost 5 bases and the J gene lost 3 bases, with 14 bases spanning the gap. The CDR3 here is CASSPEGGFYEQYF. The CDR3 DNA is TGTGCCAGCAGCCCCGAGGGTGGATTCTACGAGCAGTACTTC.

This clone was counted a few times. The rearrangement joins TRBV6-1 to TRBJ2-7, with TRBD1 matching 7 bases. This CDR3 spans 13 amino acids. Germline CDR1 MNHNS, CDR2 SASEGT. The J segment lost 2 bases and the V segment lost 10 bases, leaving 8 bases of the junction unmatched. CDR3 in DNA: TGTGCCACAAAACCGGGACAGACCTACGAGCAGTACTTC. It encodes CATKPGQTYEQYF.

This clone was found a few times. This chain joins TRBV6-1 and TRBJ2-2; 10 bases fit TRBD1. Trimming took 5 bases from V and 5 from J; bases not matched to a gene: 8. Looked up from germline, CDR1 is MNHNS and CDR2 is SASEGT. CDR3 size: 16 residues. CDR3 coding DNA: TGTGCCAGCAGTAAAGACAGGGGGCGCGGAACCGGGGAGCTGTTTTTT. Translating it yields CASSKDRGRGTGELFF.

By share, this clone counts as medium-sized. The chain links TRBV7-9 to TRBJ1-2; TRBD1 matches at 9 bases. CDR3 size: 14 residues. V was pared by 6 bases and J by 8 bases, with 10 bases of the junction left unmatched. Looked up from germline, CDR1 is SEHNR and CDR2 is FQNEAQ (reference sequence). As DNA, the CDR3 is TGTGCCAGCAGTAAACAGGGGGCAGACGAGGGCTACACCTTC. Amino acids: CASSKQGADEGYTF. The whole variable domain, remainder taken from reference TRBV7-9 and TRBJ1-2, is DTGVSQNPRHKITKRGQNVTFRCDPISEHNRLYWYRQTLGQGPEFLTYFQNEAQLEKSRLLSDRFSAERPKGSFSTLEIQRTEQGDSAMYLCASSKQGADEGYTFGSGTRLTVV.

V usage is TRBV5-4 and J usage is TRBJ2-1, with D perhaps matching TRBD1 or TRBD2 (5 bases each). CDR1 and CDR2 (germline): SGHNT, YYREEE (reference sequence). The CDR3 consists of 16 residues. V was clipped by 0 bases and J by 7 bases, with 17 bases between them. CDR3 residues: CASSLARSVGANEQFF. The CDR3 region has the DNA TGTGCCAGCAGCTTGGCCCGGAGTGTCGGGGCGAATGAGCAGTTCTTC. The full variable domain, with the rest looked up from reference TRBV5-4 and TRBJ2-1, is ETGVTQSPTHLIKTRGQQVTLRCSSQSGHNTVSWYQQALGQGPQFIFQYYREEENGRGNFPPRFSGLQFPNYSSELNVNALELDDSALYLCASSLARSVGANEQFFGPGTRLTVL.

This clone has a handful of counts. The junction and the germline gene differ at one end; a read error may be behind it. This sequence joins TRBV28 and TRBJ2-3; 9 bases are shared with TRBD2. Looked up from germline, CDR1 is MDHEN and CDR2 is SYDVKM. There are 19 residues in the CDR3. The CDR3 here is CASSPWRTSVMSSTDTQYF. CDR3 bases: TGTGCCAGCAGTCCTTGGAGGACTAGCGTGATGTCTAGCACAGACACGCAGTATTTT.

The chain uses TRBV5-1 and TRBJ2-7; tentatively, D is TRBD1 (6 bases). Germline V lookup: CDR1 SGHRS, CDR2 YFSETQ. The V and J ends lost 3 bases and 4 bases respectively, with 14 bases between them. This CDR3 is built from 14 residues. The CDR3 DNA reads TGCGCCAGCAGCTGGCAGGGGAGTGGGTACGAGCAGTACTTC. Protein: CASSWQGSGYEQYF.

This clone qualifies as medium-sized. The rearrangement uses TRBV10-3 and TRBJ2-1; 10 nucleotides match TRBD2. This CDR3 is 15 amino acids long. The V gene end was trimmed by 3 bases and the J gene end by 9 bases; junction bases not matched to a gene: 8. The germline gives CDR1 ENHRY, CDR2 SYGVKD. This CDR3 is CAISEPSGGHSEQFF. CDR3 DNA: TGTGCCATCAGTGAACCTAGCGGGGGTCACAGTGAGCAGTTCTTC.

This clone was found a few times. The J gene is TRBJ2-3, the V gene TRBV12-3 or TRBV12-4, with 14 bases lining up with TRBD2. This CDR3 comprises 15 residues. J was trimmed by 5 bases and V by 5 bases; bases with no gene match: 3. Written as DNA, the CDR3 is TGTGCCAGCAGTCGACTAGCGGGAGGGATAGATACGCAGTATTTT. Translating it yields CASSRLAGGIDTQYF.

This sequence joins TRBV7-3 and TRBJ2-1, with D possibly being TRBD1 (6 bases). Germline CDR1 SGHTA, CDR2 FQGTGA. Trimming stripped 4 bases from V and 9 bases from J, with 13 bases between. The CDR3 totals 13 residues. The CDR3 bases are TGTGCCAGCAGCTCGACAGGAACGGGTGAGCAGTTCTTC. Protein: CASSSTGTGEQFF.

The chain has TRBV5-6 and TRBJ1-4; D is uncertain. Trimming shortened V by 5 bases and J by 2 bases, and 16 bases separated the two germline ends. The CDR3 has 16 amino acids. Germline lookup yields CDR1 SGHDT and CDR2 YYEEEE. The chain's CDR3 is CASRRAIGATNEKLFF. For the CDR3, the DNA is TGTGCCAGCAGACGGGCCATAGGCGCTACTAATGAAAAACTGTTTTTT.